This record covers a single T cell receptor (beta chain). The CDR3 covers 14 residues. Germline V CDR1 and CDR2: LGHNA, YNFKEQ. V lost 3 bases to trimming and J lost 1 base, with 9 bases between them. Cohort assignment relied on participant-reported clinical history. Original analysis: Nucleated cell counts were estimated from reference gene primer amplification. Some clones are missing from TCRdb's copy, which holds only in-frame ones; the method was immunoSEQ multiplex PCR. V and J calls and clone size are as listed in that table; D and trimming were resolved from the DNA. The sample yields 200,000 to 300,000 clones, more than 75% seen once. These data originate in a study of blood T cell repertoires in COVID-19. Turning to the study itself: T cells, B-cell-depleted T cells, or PBMCs provided the cDNA or gDNA that served as material.

The source material was PBMCs or T cells enriched from blood (not recorded which). V gene TRBV4-2 combines with J gene TRBJ1-1; possibly TRBD1 for D (6 bases). This sequence was found in a woman aged 18-30 years who had recovered from COVID-19. CDR3 protein: CASSQKDRNTEAFF. The CDR3 DNA is TGTGCCAGCAGCCAGAAGGACAGGAACACTGAAGCTTTCTTT.